These 18 T cell receptor beta chains originate from one sample sequenced in a study of PD-1 blockade in classical Hodgkin lymphoma. Produced via immunoSEQ multiplex PCR; TCRdb's table is partial and in-frame only. Altogether tens of thousands of clones are present, 70% to 80% being singletons, with the ten largest covering roughly a fifth. The sample's time point: cycle 4 day 1 (C4D1), after more than five weeks of nivolumab. Each patient relapsed following autologous stem cell transplantation, and prior brentuximab vedotin exposure differed. Sequenced material: peripheral blood mononuclear cells (PBMCs), taken before the fourth cycle of nivolumab. The receptors originated from a human donor with classical Hodgkin lymphoma.

The chain recombines TRBV5-1 with TRBJ2-3; D could derive from TRBD1 or TRBD2 (5 bases each). The CDR3 totals 16 residues. Germline V gene data show CDR1 as SGHRS and CDR2 as YFSETQ. V lost 4 bases to trimming and J lost 1 base, with 16 bases between them. The CDR3 bases are TGCGCCAGCAGCCGGATGCGTGAGGGGCGCACAGATACGCAGTATTTT. This translates into CASSRMREGRTDTQYF.

The chain links TRBV7-9 to TRBJ1-2, with no clear D. The germline V and J ends were trimmed by 3 bases and 8 bases, with 13 bases remaining between them. Germline CDR1 reads SEHNR; CDR2 reads FQNEAQ (reference sequence). This CDR3 region has 13 residues. The CDR3 sequence: CASSLSLAGGYTF. The CDR3 DNA reads as TGTGCCAGCAGCTTGAGTTTGGCGGGGGGCTACACCTTC.

The chain combines TRBV29-1 with TRBJ2-1, with no clear D. Germline CDR1 SQVTM, CDR2 ANQGSEA. The CDR3 sequence is 13 residues long. V lost 6 bases and J lost 4, with 13 bases in between. CDR3 loop: CSVAEDGYNEQFF. In DNA form, the CDR3 reads TGCAGCGTGGCAGAGGACGGATACAATGAGCAGTTCTTC.

The table lists this clone with a count of one. This chain connects TRBV7-3 to TRBJ2-3, with D perhaps matching TRBD2 (7 bases). The germline V gene has CDR1 SGHTA and CDR2 FQGTGA. With 6 bases removed from V and 5 bases from J, the gap between germline ends came to 12 bases. The CDR3 is made up of 13 amino acids. CDR3: CASSLGGRDTQYF. The CDR3 coding sequence is TGTGCCAGCAGTCTCGGGGGGCGAGATACGCAGTATTTT.

V is TRBV9 and J is TRBJ2-1; 10 positions match TRBD1. The CDR3 has 16 residues. Germline CDR1 reads SGDLS; CDR2 reads YYNGEE. Unmatched junction bases numbered 13, after V lost 4 bases and J lost 9 bases. This CDR3 reads CASSKQDRGGFGEQFF. CDR3 nucleotide sequence: TGTGCCAGCAGCAAACAGGACAGGGGGGGTTTTGGTGAGCAGTTCTTC.

The chain has TRBV29-1 and TRBJ1-2, with 7 bases lining up with TRBD1. CDR3 size: 12 residues. The germline V gene has CDR1 SQVTM and CDR2 ANQGSEA. The J segment lost 4 bases and the V segment lost 7 bases, leaving 6 bases of the junction unmatched. The CDR3 DNA follows: TGCAGCGGGTACAGGGGAAGCTATGGCTACACCTTC. Encoded protein: CSGYRGSYGYTF.

J is TRBJ1-3 and V is TRBV11-3; no definite D call. The germline V gene has CDR1 SGHNT and CDR2 YENEEA. The CDR3 is 14 amino acids. Trimming pared 2 bases from V and 3 bases from J, leaving 8 bases between. The CDR3 protein is CASSLRGRGNTIYF. The CDR3 bases are TGTGCCAGCAGCTTACGGGGTCGTGGAAACACCATATATTTT.

The rearrangement uses TRBV6-5 and TRBJ2-1; 9 nucleotides agree with TRBD2. This CDR3 is built from 15 residues. Losses at the gene ends were 5 bases for V and 6 bases for J; bases not matched to a gene: 8. Germline loops: CDR1 MNHEY, CDR2 SVGAGI. The CDR3: CASSMGLAPVNEQFF. Written as DNA, the CDR3 is TGTGCCAGCAGTATGGGACTAGCCCCCGTCAATGAGCAGTTCTTC.

The rearrangement links TRBV28 to TRBJ2-7; TRBD1 is a possible D gene (6 bases). V was clipped by 4 bases and J by 6 bases, with 10 bases between them. The CDR3 extends over 12 amino acids. CDR1 and CDR2 from the germline V gene are MDHEN and SYDVKM. CDR3 region: CASSSGHLEQYF. DNA for the CDR3: TGTGCCAGCAGTTCGGGACATCTCGAGCAGTACTTC.

The DNA for the CDR3 is TGTGCCAGCAGTGAAGCTCTCCAGGGTAACCGGAATGGCTACACCTTC. This encodes CASSEALQGNRNGYTF. J is TRBJ1-2 and V is TRBV6-1, with D maybe TRBD1 (5 bases). The CDR3 has 16 residues. V was trimmed by 0 bases and J by 6 bases, leaving 17 bases between them. CDR1 and CDR2 (germline): MNHNS, SASEGT.

The chain is built from TRBV2 and TRBJ1-2; D is ambiguous. CDR1 SNHLY and CDR2 FYNNEI come from the germline V gene. The CDR3 extends over 13 amino acids. V lost 2 bases and J lost 6, with 10 bases in between. DNA of the CDR3: TGTGCCAGCAGTGAAAGCGGGAGGGATGGCTACACCTTC. Protein sequence: CASSESGRDGYTF.

This clone was found a few times. The chain recombines TRBV4-2 with TRBJ1-2, with 7 bases matching TRBD1. This CDR3 region has 15 residues. Germline CDR1 and CDR2: LGHNA and YNFKEQ. Trimming took 4 bases from V and 8 from J; bases not matched to a gene: 13. The DNA for the CDR3 is TGTGCCAGCAGCCCTTCGGACAGGACCGAGTTCGGCTACACCTTC. It translates to CASSPSDRTEFGYTF.

J is TRBJ1-4 and V is TRBV6-6; D gene ambiguous. The CDR3 length is 14 residues. Germline CDR1 reads MNHNY; CDR2 reads SVGAGI (reference sequence). The V and J ends lost 5 bases and 7 bases respectively, with 14 bases between them. CDR3 sequence reads: CASSGTGPGEKLFF. CDR3 sequence (DNA): TGTGCCAGCAGTGGTACCGGTCCCGGTGAAAAACTGTTTTTT.

The chain carries TRBV7-9 and TRBJ2-7; D unclear. Germline V lookup: CDR1 SEHNR, CDR2 FQNEAQ (reference sequence). Trimming left V 5 bases short and J 2 bases short, with 16 bases between. This CDR3 spans 15 amino acids. The CDR3 reads CASSDVQRSTYEQYF. The CDR3 DNA reads TGTGCCAGCAGCGATGTCCAGCGCAGTACCTACGAGCAGTACTTC.

V usage is TRBV18 and J usage is TRBJ1-4; D not resolved. CDR3 length: 15 amino acids. The germline V gene encodes CDR1 KGHSH and CDR2 LQKENI. The V end lost 5 bases, the J end lost 7 bases, and 17 bases lay between the germline ends. CDR3 coding DNA: TGTGCCAGCTCAGAACGACCGGGAAGTGTTGAAAAACTGTTTTTT. Translated, it gives CASSERPGSVEKLFF.

The rearrangement uses TRBV6-5 and TRBJ2-7; D gene uncertain. The CDR3 has 14 residues. Trimming took 0 bases from V and 2 from J, leaving 8 bases between them. Germline V gene data show CDR1 as MNHEY and CDR2 as SVGAGI. The CDR3 is CASSYSVSPYEQYF. The CDR3 coding sequence is TGTGCCAGCAGTTACTCCGTCTCACCCTACGAGCAGTACTTC.

Here the CDR3 reads CSVDLGQGGTEAFF. CDR3 DNA: TGCAGCGTTGACCTTGGGCAAGGCGGCACTGAAGCTTTCTTT. The gene calls are TRBV29-1 and TRBJ1-1; no definite D call. CDR3 length: 14 amino acids. Germline CDR1 reads SQVTM; CDR2 reads ANQGSEA. Trimming stripped 3 bases from V and 4 bases from J, with 15 bases between.

The rearrangement uses TRBV19 and TRBJ2-7; D is perhaps TRBD1 (7 bases). The V end lost 6 bases, the J end lost 6 bases, and 15 bases lay between the germline ends. This CDR3 is built from 13 residues. Germline CDR1 reads LNHDA; CDR2 reads SQIVND (reference sequence). The CDR3 bases are TGTGCCAGTAGGATGAGACAGGGAGGCGAGCAGTACTTC. Translated: CASRMRQGGEQYF.